This T cell receptor (beta chain) derives from a study of blood T cell repertoires in COVID-19 (TCRdb year 2020). The study in broad terms: Collaborator samples came from the United States, Italy and Spain and covered acute and convalescent phases of COVID-19. The material from the prospective study consisted of cDNA or gDNA derived from T cells, B-cell-depleted T cells, or PBMCs. The dataset comprised deeply sampled blood TCRbeta repertoires from subjects exposed to, actively infected with, or recovered from COVID-19. The repertoires were made available in a free public database intended to serve as a resource for research on the immune response to SARS-CoV-2. Samples were obtained from the ongoing ImmuneRACE study (first 160 participants) and from about 1,300 subjects provided by 6 global collaborators. The sample metadata nearly always contained a de-identified subject ID, COVID-19 status, age in years and sex. Where HLA class I and class II types were available, the types were taken from metadata supplied by the sample provider, not from assay-based typing.

The cysteine opens and the phenylalanine closes a CDR3 of 14 amino acids. Only the CDR3 portion is preserved as DNA: 42 bases, with reading frame beginning at the first base. Cut back by 5 bases and 2 bases, the V and J ends lie 10 bases apart. The CDR1 and CDR2 encoded by the germline V gene (reference sequence) are PRHDT and FYEKMQ. Overall results and qualifications from the work: The amount of clinical and demographic metadata varied by source and participant and was provided uncurated.

A remark on this clone: Its antigen remains undetermined. No much larger clone exists at a distance of one base, and base qualities are not known.

Participants in the prospective study were aged roughly 18 to 100 years, lived in about two dozen United States geographic areas, and enrolled through a virtual design. In the prospective study, cohorts were assigned on the basis of participant-reported clinical history obtained from a screening survey and a study questionnaire. ImmuneRACE Cohort 3 recovered participants were defined by two consecutive negative NP/OP PCR tests, healthcare professional clearance, or symptom resolution. Mobile phlebotomists in the prospective study collected whole blood, serum and a nasopharyngeal or oropharyngeal swab from every participant. Prospective study participants could optionally give additional blood draws and questionnaires over an approximately 2-month period. Before DNA extraction, blood samples from the prospective study were shipped at room temperature or frozen. The immunoSEQ Assay, a bias-controlled multiplex PCR, was used to amplify TCRbeta CDR3 regions from genomic DNA. The original pipeline was this. The number of nucleated cells in each sample was estimated from the amplification of reference gene primers within the assay. To quantify the absolute abundance of each unique TCRbeta CDR3 rearrangement, sequence reads were collapsed and filtered. For each sample, productive Simpson clonality was calculated by taking the square root of Simpson's diversity index across productive rearrangements. The immuneACCESS repertoire file appears here via TCRdb, limited to in-frame rearrangements. These files lack a portion of the clones; in checked studies, under half of the deficit traces to unresolved V genes, and the cause of the others is not known. V and J calls and clone size are copied from that table; D and trimming were computed from the DNA. Here the sample has around 310,000 clones; 89% occur a single time. The ten largest account for around 9% of the sample.

In this chain, TRBV13 is recombined with TRBJ1-3; TRBD1 is possibly the D segment (6 matching bases). Material for sequencing was PBMCs or T cells enriched from blood (not recorded which). The clonotype was recovered from a woman aged 25 to 39 who had recovered from COVID-19. The sequenced DNA is TGTGCCAGCAGCGCCCACAGGGCTGGAAACACCATATATTTT. This sequence encodes CASSAHRAGNTIYF.